Sequencing of this T cell receptor beta chain was carried out in a study of cytomegalovirus exposure and HLA in healthy donors. This CDR3 comprises 15 residues. Trimming cost V 4 bases and J 2 bases, with 13 bases left between them. In germline, CDR1 is SGHTA, CDR2 FQGTGA. This PCR relied on a set of 60 Vbeta primers and 13 Jbeta primers. Clones were read by immunoSEQ multiplex PCR, and TCRdb kept only the in-frame ones, dropping some. Of roughly 150,000 clones detected, 75% to 85% appear once; the ten largest clones hold under 1%. This clone was observed a handful of times. The sequence was collected from a girl aged 2-10 years in good health and CMV-seropositive. This sequence joins TRBV7-3 and TRBJ2-3, with D unresolved. Input material: PBMCs. CDR3 DNA: TGTGCCAGCAGCTACGGCCGCGGTTTCACAGATACGCAGTATTTT. This sequence encodes CASSYGRGFTDTQYF.